Following are 25 T cell receptor beta chains from one sample sequenced in a study of metastatic and nonmetastatic thyroid tumors. Each patient went into thyroid surgery without having received any treatment. TCRdb redid the clone calls on the PCR reads using MiXCR. The sample lists 15,000 to 20,000 clones; about 12% were seen once. The sequenced sample was tumor tissue. The receptors stem from a female donor with papillary thyroid cancer or a benign thyroid nodule (not recorded which). Some clones in this sample may be carry-over from other donors' samples.

Ten or more counts support this clone. The rearrangement joins TRBV28 to TRBJ1-6; no clear D gene. Germline V lookup: CDR1 MDHEN, CDR2 SYDVKM. There are 13 residues in the CDR3. Trimming shortened V by 5 bases and J by 9 bases, and 11 bases separated the two germline ends. CDR3 amino acids: CASSLDFGSPLHF. The CDR3 region has the DNA TGTGCCAGCAGTCTCGATTTCGGTTCACCCCTCCACTTT.

This clone was observed at least ten times. The chain employs TRBV12-3 or TRBV12-4 and TRBJ1-1, with a tentative D call TRBD1 (5 bases). The CDR3 is 13 residues long. V was clipped by 7 bases and J by 2 bases, with 11 bases between them. CDR3 coding DNA: TGTGCCAGCACCGAGACAGTAAACACTGAAGCTTTCTTT. Translated: CASTETVNTEAFF.

This clone was counted between two and nine times. The rearrangement joins TRBV6-2 or TRBV6-3 to TRBJ2-7, with D uncertain. Germline CDR1 is MNHEY and CDR2 is SVGEGT. The CDR3 length is 12 residues. V was clipped by 6 bases and J by 0 bases, with 6 bases between them. DNA of the CDR3: TGTGCCAGCAGGCAAAACTCCTACGAGCAGTACTTC. Amino acid sequence: CASRQNSYEQYF.

V usage is TRBV6-1 and J usage is TRBJ1-1; 10 bases are a match to TRBD1. Trimming took 6 bases from V and 3 from J; bases not matched to a gene: 4. Germline V gene lookup returns CDR1 MNHNS and CDR2 SASEGT. CDR3 size: 14 residues. CDR3 residues: CASRTGQGDTEAFF. The DNA of the CDR3 is TGTGCCAGCAGGACCGGACAGGGGGACACTGAAGCTTTCTTT.

The CDR3 sequence: CASSFGQGGEQYF. CDR3 in DNA: TGTGCCAGCAGCTTCGGACAGGGCGGCGAGCAGTACTTC. This chain uses TRBV7-3 with TRBJ2-7, with TRBD1 matching 8 bases. Germline assignment: CDR1 SGHTA and CDR2 FQGTGA. CDR3 size: 13 residues. J lost 6 bases, V lost 3 bases, and 4 bases had no gene match.

This clone was counted many times. The chain joins TRBV20-1 to TRBJ2-5; the match to TRBD2 covers 9 bases. Looked up from germline, CDR1 is DFQATT and CDR2 is SNEGSKA (reference sequence). CDR3 length: 14 residues. V trimming: 1 base; J trimming: 5 bases; junction bases outside the gene matches: 5. The CDR3 DNA is TGCAGTGCTAGAGGGCGGGGGGGCAGTGAGACCCAGTACTTC. Amino acids: CSARGRGGSETQYF.

As to this clone: Just one base apart from a much larger clone, this may be a read error. This rearrangement joins TRBV20-1 to TRBJ2-5; a weak D match, TRBD1 (5 bases). Germline loops: CDR1 DFQATT, CDR2 SNEGSKA (reference sequence). CDR3 length: 12 residues. Trimming removed 3 bases from V and 5 bases from J, with 10 bases in between. CDR3 DNA: TGCAGTGCTAGCCACAGGAAGGAGACCCAGTACTTC. It translates to CSASHRKETQYF.

Many counts were recorded for this clone. The chain uses TRBV18 and TRBJ1-1; D may be TRBD1 (5 bases). The CDR3 extends over 16 amino acids. Looked up from germline, CDR1 is KGHSH and CDR2 is LQKENI. Trimming left V 4 bases short and J 5 bases short, with 20 bases between. In nucleotides, the CDR3 is TGTGCCAGCTCACTTAAGATCGACAGCCGAGGGACTGAAGCTTTCTTT. Protein: CASSLKIDSRGTEAFF. The full variable domain, completed using reference TRBV18 and TRBJ1-1, is NAGVMQNPRHLVRRRGQEARLRCSPMKGHSHVYWYRQLPEEGLKFMVYLQKENIIDESGMPKERFSAEFPKEGPSILRIQQVVRGDSAAYFCASSLKIDSRGTEAFFGQGTRLTVV.

This clone was detected many times. The V gene is TRBV29-1, the J gene TRBJ2-7, with D possibly being TRBD2 (6 bases). This CDR3 region has 14 residues. V lost 0 bases, J lost 3 bases, and 12 bases lay in between. Germline V gene data show CDR1 as SQVTM and CDR2 as ANQGSEA. As DNA, the CDR3 is TGCAGCGTTGAAGAGGGGGGACCCTTCTACGAGCAGTACTTC. It codes for CSVEEGGPFYEQYF.

This clone was recorded at least ten times. This sequence joins TRBV14 and TRBJ2-3, with 8 bases matching TRBD1. Germline CDR1 and CDR2: SGHDN and FVKESK. This CDR3 has 17 amino acids. The ends lost 4 bases at V and 2 bases at J; junction bases unmatched: 11. Here the CDR3 reads CASSPRRDRSYTDTQYF. The CDR3 coding sequence is TGTGCCAGCAGCCCGCGCCGGGACAGGTCTTACACAGATACGCAGTATTTT.

Ten or more counts support this clone. CDR3 nucleotides: TGTGCCAGCAGTGAAGAGGACGGCAGCACAGATACGCAGTATTTT. It translates to CASSEEDGSTDTQYF. The rearrangement uses TRBV6-4 and TRBJ2-3, with D unresolved. In germline, CDR1 is MRHNA, CDR2 SNTAGT. This CDR3 comprises 15 residues. Trimming stripped 3 bases from V and 0 bases from J, with 10 bases between.

In this sample, this clone turned up many times. The chain joins TRBV6-4 to TRBJ2-1; D is ambiguous. The CDR3 covers 13 residues. V was trimmed by 8 bases and J by 4 bases, leaving 12 bases between them. CDR1 and CDR2 (germline): MRHNA, SNTAGT. The CDR3 coding sequence is TGTGCCAGCGCTAAGGACCATTACAATGAGCAGTTCTTC. It specifies CASAKDHYNEQFF.

The chain uses TRBV11-3 and TRBJ1-6; no clear D gene. The CDR3 has 13 residues. CDR1 and CDR2 from the germline V gene are SGHNT and YENEEA. The V end was cut by 7 bases, the J end by 10 bases, with 14 bases between. CDR3 region: CASIPRMGSPLHF. The CDR3 nucleotides read TGTGCCAGCATCCCTCGAATGGGGTCACCCCTCCACTTT.

There are many counts of this clone. The gene calls are TRBV28 and TRBJ1-2; D is possibly TRBD1 (6 bases). Germline V lookup: CDR1 MDHEN, CDR2 SYDVKM. The V and J ends lost 4 bases and 1 base respectively, with 7 bases between them. This CDR3 is built from 13 residues. CDR3 sequence: CASSSRGNYGYTF. The CDR3 DNA is TGTGCCAGCAGTTCCAGGGGTAACTATGGCTACACCTTC.

This clone was counted at least ten times. The rearrangement links TRBV2 to TRBJ1-2; D perhaps matches TRBD1 (6 bases). Per the germline V gene, CDR1 is SNHLY and CDR2 is FYNNEI. Deletions cut 10 bases from V and 0 bases from J, with 15 bases between. The CDR3 loop spans 14 amino acids. This CDR3 reads CATTQTGSNYGYTF. The CDR3 DNA reads TGTGCCACCACTCAGACAGGTTCTAACTATGGCTACACCTTC.

This clone was found once. This is likely a read error, given that the CDR3 carries no conserved phenylalanine or tryptophan at its end. This chain connects TRBV7-3 to TRBJ2-3; TRBD1 agrees at 9 bases. The V segment lost 5 bases and the J segment 0 bases; nucleotides outside the gene matches: 3. Germline V gene data show CDR1 as SGHTA and CDR2 as FQGTGA. The length of the CDR3 is 15 residues. CDR3 coding DNA: TGTGCCAGCAGCCTAGGGACAGGGAGCACAGATACGCAGTATTCT. Residues: CASSLGTGSTDTQYS.

This clone was counted many times. The rearrangement links TRBV4-2 to TRBJ2-7; 8 bases agree with TRBD2. CDR1 is LGHNA and CDR2 is YNFKEQ in the germline V gene. The V segment lost 1 base and the J segment 7 bases; nucleotides outside the gene matches: 21. This CDR3 spans 19 amino acids. DNA of the CDR3: TGTGCCAGCAGCCAAGTAGGGATCGGGGGGGGACCGACCGGTGTTGAGCAGTACTTC. Its protein product is CASSQVGIGGGPTGVEQYF.

In its sample, this clone was seen many times. The J gene is TRBJ2-5, the V gene TRBV6-4; 7 bases map to TRBD2. The CDR3 spans 14 residues. The V segment lost 6 bases and the J segment 1 base; nucleotides outside the gene matches: 5. The V gene's germline CDR1 is MRHNA and CDR2 SNTAGT. The CDR3 protein is CASSPGGAQETQYF. For the CDR3, the DNA is TGTGCCAGCAGCCCGGGGGGTGCCCAAGAGACCCAGTACTTC.

This clone was observed a few times. The chain recombines TRBV28 with TRBJ2-7; tentative D call: TRBD1 (7 bases). The length of the CDR3 is 14 residues. The germline V gene has CDR1 MDHEN and CDR2 SYDVKM. The ends were cut back, 3 bases at V and 3 bases at J, with 12 bases in the middle. The CDR3 loop is CASSLRQGGYEQYF. In DNA form, the CDR3 reads TGTGCCAGCAGTTTGAGGCAGGGGGGCTACGAGCAGTACTTC.

This clone was observed a few times. A read error may explain this, as a much larger clone is one base away. V is TRBV7-2 and J is TRBJ1-1; a weak D match, TRBD1 (5 bases). This CDR3 is built from 13 residues. Per germline, CDR1 SGHTA and CDR2 FQGNSA. The CDR3 is CASSEGLNTQAFF. In nucleotides, the CDR3 is TGTGCCAGCAGCGAGGGGCTGAACACTCAAGCTTTCTTT.

This clone was seen repeatedly, ten times or more. Being one base from a much bigger clone, this may be a read error. The rearrangement joins TRBV6-1 to TRBJ1-2; unclear D gene. The germline V gene has CDR1 MNHNS and CDR2 SASEGT. This CDR3 region has 13 residues. Trimming stripped 10 bases from V and 7 bases from J, with 19 bases between. The DNA for the CDR3 is TGTGCCAACACGCGAGAGCCGACGGGTGGCTACACCTTC. It is translated as CANTREPTGGYTF.

The J gene is TRBJ1-1, the V gene TRBV18; TRBD1 is a possible D gene (6 bases). CDR3 length equals 14 residues. Trimming pared 5 bases from V and 5 bases from J, leaving 15 bases between. Germline V gives CDR1 KGHSH, CDR2 LQKENI. The CDR3 is CASSSQGGGTEAFF. In nucleotides, the CDR3 is TGTGCCAGCTCATCACAGGGAGGTGGGACTGAAGCTTTCTTT. Together with reference TRBV18 and TRBJ1-1, the CDR3 gives the full variable domain: NAGVMQNPRHLVRRRGQEARLRCSPMKGHSHVYWYRQLPEEGLKFMVYLQKENIIDESGMPKERFSAEFPKEGPSILRIQQVVRGDSAAYFCASSSQGGGTEAFFGQGTRLTVV.

This clone was recorded many times. The chain uses TRBV7-2 and TRBJ2-1; TRBD2 matches at 7 bases. The germline V gene encodes CDR1 SGHTA and CDR2 FQGNSA. V shed 6 bases and J 13 bases; nucleotides not matched to a gene: 9. This CDR3 has 12 amino acids. The CDR3 DNA reads TGTGCCAGCAGATATCCGGGGGGACTACAGTTCTTC. It encodes CASRYPGGLQFF.

This clone was counted ten times or more. V gene TRBV6-1 combines with J gene TRBJ1-4; perhaps TRBD1 as D (5 bases). The V and J ends lost 5 bases and 8 bases respectively, with 18 bases between them. The CDR3 loop spans 15 amino acids. Germline V gene data show CDR1 as MNHNS and CDR2 as SASEGT. This CDR3 is CASSWDEGRREKLFF. CDR3 DNA sequence: TGTGCCAGCAGTTGGGACGAAGGGAGAAGAGAAAAACTGTTTTTT.

This clone appeared many times. The chain uses TRBV6-5 and TRBJ1-6; tentative D call: TRBD1 (6 bases). This CDR3 region has 16 residues. Trimming removed 2 bases at V and 8 bases at J, with 16 bases between. CDR1 MNHEY and CDR2 SVGAGI come from the germline V gene. The CDR3, as DNA: TGTGCCAGCAGTTACCTCATTACAGGGACCCATTCACCCCTCCACTTT. Encoded protein: CASSYLITGTHSPLHF.